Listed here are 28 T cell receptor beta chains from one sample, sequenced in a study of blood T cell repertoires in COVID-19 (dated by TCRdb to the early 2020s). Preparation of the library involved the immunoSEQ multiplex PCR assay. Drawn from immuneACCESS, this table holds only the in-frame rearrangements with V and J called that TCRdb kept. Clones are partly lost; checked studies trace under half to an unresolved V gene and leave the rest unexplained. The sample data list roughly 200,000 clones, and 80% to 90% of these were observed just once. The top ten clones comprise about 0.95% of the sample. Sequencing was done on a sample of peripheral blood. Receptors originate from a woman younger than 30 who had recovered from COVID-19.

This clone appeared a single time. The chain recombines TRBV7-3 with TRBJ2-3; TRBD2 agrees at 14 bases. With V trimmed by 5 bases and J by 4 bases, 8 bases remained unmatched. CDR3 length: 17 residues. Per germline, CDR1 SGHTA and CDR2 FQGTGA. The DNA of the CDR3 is TGTGCCAGCAGCCCCAAGGGACTAGCGGGAGCCGCAGATACGCAGTATTTT. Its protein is CASSPKGLAGAADTQYF.

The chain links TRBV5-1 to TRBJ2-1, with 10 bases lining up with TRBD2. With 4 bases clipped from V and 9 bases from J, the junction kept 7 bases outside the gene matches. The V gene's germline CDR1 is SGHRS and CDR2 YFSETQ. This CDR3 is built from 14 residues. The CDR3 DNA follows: TGCGCCAGCAGCGGGACTAGCGACTGGGGTGAGCAGTTCTTC. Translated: CASSGTSDWGEQFF.

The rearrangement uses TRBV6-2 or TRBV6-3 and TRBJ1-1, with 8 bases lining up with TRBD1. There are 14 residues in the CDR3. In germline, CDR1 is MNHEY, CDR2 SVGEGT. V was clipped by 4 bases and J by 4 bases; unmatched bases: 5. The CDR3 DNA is TGTGCCAGCAGTTCCTATACAGGGGGCACTGAAGCTTTCTTT. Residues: CASSSYTGGTEAFF.

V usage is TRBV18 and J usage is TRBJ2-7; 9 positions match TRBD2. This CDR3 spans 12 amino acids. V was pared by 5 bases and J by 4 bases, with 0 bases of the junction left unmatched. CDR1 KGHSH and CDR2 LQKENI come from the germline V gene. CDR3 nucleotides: TGTGCCAGCTCAGCGGGAGGGTACGAGCAGTACGTC. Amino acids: CASSAGGYEQYV.

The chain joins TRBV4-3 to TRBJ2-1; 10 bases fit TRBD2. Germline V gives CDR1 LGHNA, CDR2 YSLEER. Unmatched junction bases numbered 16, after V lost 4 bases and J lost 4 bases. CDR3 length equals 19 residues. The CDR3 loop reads CASSLHLGSGTSAYNEQFF. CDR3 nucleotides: TGCGCCAGCAGCCTCCATCTGGGGAGCGGGACTAGCGCGTACAATGAGCAGTTCTTC.

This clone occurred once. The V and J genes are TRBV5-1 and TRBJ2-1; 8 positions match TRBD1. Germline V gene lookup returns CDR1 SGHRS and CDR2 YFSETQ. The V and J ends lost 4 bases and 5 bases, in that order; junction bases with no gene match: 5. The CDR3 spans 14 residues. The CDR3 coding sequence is TGCGCCAGCAGCGTCGGGACAGGTAACAATGAGCAGTTCTTC. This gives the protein CASSVGTGNNEQFF.

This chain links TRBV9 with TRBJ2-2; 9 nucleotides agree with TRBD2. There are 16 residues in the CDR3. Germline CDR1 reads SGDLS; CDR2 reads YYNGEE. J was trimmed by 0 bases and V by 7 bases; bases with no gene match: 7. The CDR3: CASGFLAGANTGELFF. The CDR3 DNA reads TGTGCCAGCGGATTTTTAGCGGGAGCGAACACCGGGGAGCTGTTTTTT.

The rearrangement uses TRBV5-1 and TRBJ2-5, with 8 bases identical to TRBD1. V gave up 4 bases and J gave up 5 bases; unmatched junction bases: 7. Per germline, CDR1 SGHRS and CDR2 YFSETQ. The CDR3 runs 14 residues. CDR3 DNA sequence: TGCGCCAGCAGCCCAAGACAGGGGAGGGAGACCCAGTACTTC. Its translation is CASSPRQGRETQYF.

This chain's CDR3 is CASSYPLCGTDLFEQYF. As DNA, the CDR3 is TGTGCCAGCAGTTACCCCCTTTGTGGGACAGACCTTTTCGAGCAGTACTTC. This chain links TRBV6-7 with TRBJ2-7, with TRBD1 identical over 7 bases. TRBV6-7 is an ORF, with its function uncertain. This CDR3 contains 17 residues. J gave up 6 bases and V 2 bases, and 16 bases lay outside the gene matches.

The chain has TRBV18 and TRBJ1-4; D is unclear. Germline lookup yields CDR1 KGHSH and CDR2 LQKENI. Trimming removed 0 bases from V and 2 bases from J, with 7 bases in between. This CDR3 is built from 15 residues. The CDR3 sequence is CASSPPPSTNEKLFF. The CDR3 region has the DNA TGTGCCAGCTCACCACCACCGAGTACTAATGAAAAACTGTTTTTT.

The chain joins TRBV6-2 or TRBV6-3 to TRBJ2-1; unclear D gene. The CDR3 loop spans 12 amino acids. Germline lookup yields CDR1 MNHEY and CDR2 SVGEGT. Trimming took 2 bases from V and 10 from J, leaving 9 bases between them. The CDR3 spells CASSYPPHEQFF. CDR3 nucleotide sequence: TGTGCCAGCAGTTACCCCCCACACGAGCAGTTCTTC.

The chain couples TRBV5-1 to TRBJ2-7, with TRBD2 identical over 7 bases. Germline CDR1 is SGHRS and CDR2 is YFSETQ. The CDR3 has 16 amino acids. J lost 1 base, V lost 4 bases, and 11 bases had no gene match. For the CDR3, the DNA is TGCGCCAGCAGCCGGGAAGGGCTAGCGGCGTCCTACGAGCAGTACTTC. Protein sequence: CASSREGLAASYEQYF.

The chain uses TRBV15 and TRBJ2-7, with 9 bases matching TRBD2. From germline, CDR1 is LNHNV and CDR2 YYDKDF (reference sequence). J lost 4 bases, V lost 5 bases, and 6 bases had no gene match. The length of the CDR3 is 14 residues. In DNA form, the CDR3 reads TGTGCCACCAGCGTTAGCGGGGGCCCATACGAGCAGTACTTC. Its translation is CATSVSGGPYEQYF.

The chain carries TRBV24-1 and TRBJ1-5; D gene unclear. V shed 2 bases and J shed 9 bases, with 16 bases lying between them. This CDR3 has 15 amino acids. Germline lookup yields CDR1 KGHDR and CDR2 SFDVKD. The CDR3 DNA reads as TGTGCCACCAGTGATTCAACAGTAACTGGTCGGCCCCAGCATTTT. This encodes CATSDSTVTGRPQHF.

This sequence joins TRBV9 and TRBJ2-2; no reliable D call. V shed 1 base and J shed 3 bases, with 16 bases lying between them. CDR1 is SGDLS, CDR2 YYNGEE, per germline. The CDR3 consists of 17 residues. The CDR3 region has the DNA TGTGCCAGCAGCGTACCCACCCCCGAGGTTGACACCGGGGAGCTGTTTTTT. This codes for CASSVPTPEVDTGELFF.

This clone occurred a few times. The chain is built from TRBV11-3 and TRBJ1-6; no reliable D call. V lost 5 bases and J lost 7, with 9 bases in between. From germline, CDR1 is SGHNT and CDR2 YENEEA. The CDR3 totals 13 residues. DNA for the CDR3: TGTGCCAGCAGCGTCGCGGGGAATTCACCCCTCCACTTT. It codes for CASSVAGNSPLHF.

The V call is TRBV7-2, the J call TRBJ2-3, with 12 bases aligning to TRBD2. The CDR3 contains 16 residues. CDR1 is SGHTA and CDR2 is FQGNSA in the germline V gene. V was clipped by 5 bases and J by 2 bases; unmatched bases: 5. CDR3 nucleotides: TGTGCCAGCAGCACGAGACTAGCGGGGGCCACAGATACGCAGTATTTT. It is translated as CASSTRLAGATDTQYF. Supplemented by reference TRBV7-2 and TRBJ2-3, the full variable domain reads GAGVSQSPSNKVTEKGKDVELRCDPISGHTALYWYRQSLGQGLEFLIYFQGNSAPDKSGLPSDRFSAERTGGSVSTLTIQRTQQEDSAVYLCASSTRLAGATDTQYFGPGTRLTVL.

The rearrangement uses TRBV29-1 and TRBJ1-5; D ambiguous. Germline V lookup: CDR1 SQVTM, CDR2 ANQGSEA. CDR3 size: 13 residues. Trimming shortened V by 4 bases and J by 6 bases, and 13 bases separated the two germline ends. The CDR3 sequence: CSVVRGDGQPQHF. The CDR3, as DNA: TGCAGCGTTGTTCGGGGTGACGGTCAGCCCCAGCATTTT.

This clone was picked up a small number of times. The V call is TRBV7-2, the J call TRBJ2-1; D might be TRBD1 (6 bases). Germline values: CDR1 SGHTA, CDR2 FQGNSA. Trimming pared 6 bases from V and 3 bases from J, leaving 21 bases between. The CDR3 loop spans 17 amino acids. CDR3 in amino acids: CASSPSRGTSDYNEQFF. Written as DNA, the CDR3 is TGTGCCAGCAGTCCCTCGAGGGGGACCTCAGACTACAATGAGCAGTTCTTC.

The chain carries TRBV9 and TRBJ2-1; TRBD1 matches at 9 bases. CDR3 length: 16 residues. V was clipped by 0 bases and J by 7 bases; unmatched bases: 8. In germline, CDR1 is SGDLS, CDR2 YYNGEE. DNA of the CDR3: TGTGCCAGCAGCGTAGATCTAACAGGGGGCTTGAATGAGCAGTTCTTC. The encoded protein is CASSVDLTGGLNEQFF.

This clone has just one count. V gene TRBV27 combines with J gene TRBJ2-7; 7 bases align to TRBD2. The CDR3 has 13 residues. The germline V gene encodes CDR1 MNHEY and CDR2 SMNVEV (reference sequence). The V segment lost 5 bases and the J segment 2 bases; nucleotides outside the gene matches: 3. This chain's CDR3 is CASSGGVTYEQYV. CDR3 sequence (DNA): TGTGCCAGCAGTGGGGGGGTTACCTACGAGCAGTACGTC.

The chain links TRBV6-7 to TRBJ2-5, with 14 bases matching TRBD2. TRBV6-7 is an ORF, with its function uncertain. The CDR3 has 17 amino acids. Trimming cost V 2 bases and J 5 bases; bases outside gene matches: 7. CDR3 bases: TGTGCCAGCAGTTACCGACTAGCGGGAGGGCGGGAGGAGACCCAGTACTTC. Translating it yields CASSYRLAGGREETQYF.

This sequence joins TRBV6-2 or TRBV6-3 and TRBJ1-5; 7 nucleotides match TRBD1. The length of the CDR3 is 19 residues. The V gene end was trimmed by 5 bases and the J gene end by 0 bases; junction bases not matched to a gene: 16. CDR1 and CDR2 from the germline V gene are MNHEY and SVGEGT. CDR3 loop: CASSPARDSLYYSNQPQHF. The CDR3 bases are TGTGCCAGCAGTCCCGCCCGGGACAGTCTTTATTATAGCAATCAGCCCCAGCATTTT.

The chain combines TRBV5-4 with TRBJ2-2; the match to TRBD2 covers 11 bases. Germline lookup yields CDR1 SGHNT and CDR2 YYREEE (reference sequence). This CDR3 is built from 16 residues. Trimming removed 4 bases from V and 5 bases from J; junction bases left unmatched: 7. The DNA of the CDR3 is TGTGCCAGCAGCCGGAATTTAGCGGGGGGGACCGGGGAGCTGTTTTTT. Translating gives CASSRNLAGGTGELFF.

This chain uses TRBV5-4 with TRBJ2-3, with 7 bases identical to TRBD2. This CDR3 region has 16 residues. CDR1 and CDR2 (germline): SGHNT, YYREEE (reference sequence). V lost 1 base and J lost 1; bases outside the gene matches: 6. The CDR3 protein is CASSLMAGAGTDTQYF. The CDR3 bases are TGTGCCAGCAGCTTGATGGCGGGAGCTGGCACAGATACGCAGTATTTT.

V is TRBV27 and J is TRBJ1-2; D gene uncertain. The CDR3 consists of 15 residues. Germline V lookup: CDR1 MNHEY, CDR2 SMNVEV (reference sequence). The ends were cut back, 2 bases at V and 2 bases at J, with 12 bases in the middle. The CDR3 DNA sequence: TGTGCCAGCAGTTTAAAAGGGAAGCGGAACTATGGCTACACCTTC. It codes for CASSLKGKRNYGYTF.

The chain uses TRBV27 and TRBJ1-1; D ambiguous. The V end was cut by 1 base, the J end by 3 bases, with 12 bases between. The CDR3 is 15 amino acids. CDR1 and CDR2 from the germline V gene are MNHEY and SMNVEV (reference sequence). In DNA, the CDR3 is TGTGCCAGCAGTTTATATCCGAGGGAAGACACTGAAGCTTTCTTT. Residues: CASSLYPREDTEAFF.

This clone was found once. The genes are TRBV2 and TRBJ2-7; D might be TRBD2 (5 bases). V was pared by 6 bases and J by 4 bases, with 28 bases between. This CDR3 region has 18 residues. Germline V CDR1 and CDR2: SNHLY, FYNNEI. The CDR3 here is CASSKKLSGLEGTYEQYF. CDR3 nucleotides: TGTGCCAGCAGCAAAAAATTATCGGGATTAGAGGGAACGTACGAGCAGTACTTC.